This T cell receptor beta chain was sequenced during a study of blood T cells in healthy people across ages. This clonotype was seen only a few times. Its antigen is not known. A J-beta primer mix and a sample-barcoded 5' primer were used in a second PCR of roughly 6 to 11 cycles. TCRdb recomputed calls from the 5' RACE reads with MiXCR, one row per CDR3 protein. This table has roughly 1.5 million distinct CDR3 sequences, about 45% appearing once. The study isolated at least 6.5 million PBMCs from each sample. Study-wide points: Measured against age, TCR beta diversity per million T cells decreased in a roughly linear manner. PBMCs left unsorted prevented a conclusive naive versus antigen-experienced comparison.

CDR1 and CDR2 from the germline V gene are SEHNR and FQNEAQ (reference sequence). The V end lost 7 bases, the J end lost 5 bases, and 14 bases lay between the germline ends. The CDR3 has 13 amino acids. This TCR was sampled from a woman in her late teens or twenties in good health. This chain uses TRBV7-9 with TRBJ1-1; a possible D gene is TRBD1 (5 bases). Input material: blood. CDR3 in DNA: TGTGCCAGCATCCTTTCGGGGCTTACTGAAGCTTTCTTT. Translating gives CASILSGLTEAFF.